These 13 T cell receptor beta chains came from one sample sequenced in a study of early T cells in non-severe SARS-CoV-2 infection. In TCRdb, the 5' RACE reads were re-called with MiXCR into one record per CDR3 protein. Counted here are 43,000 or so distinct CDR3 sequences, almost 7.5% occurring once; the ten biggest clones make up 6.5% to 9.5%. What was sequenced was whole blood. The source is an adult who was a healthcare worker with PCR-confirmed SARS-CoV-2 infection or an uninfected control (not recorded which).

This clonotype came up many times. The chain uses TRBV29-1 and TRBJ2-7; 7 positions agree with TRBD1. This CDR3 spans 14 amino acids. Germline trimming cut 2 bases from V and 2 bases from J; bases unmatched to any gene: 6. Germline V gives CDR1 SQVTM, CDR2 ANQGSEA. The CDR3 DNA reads TGCAGCGTTGAAAGACAGGGCAGAACCTACGAGCAGTACTTC. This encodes CSVERQGRTYEQYF.

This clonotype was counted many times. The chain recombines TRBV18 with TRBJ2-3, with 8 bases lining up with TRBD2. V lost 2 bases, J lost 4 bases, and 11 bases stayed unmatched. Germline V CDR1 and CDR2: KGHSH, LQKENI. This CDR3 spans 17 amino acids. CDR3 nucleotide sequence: TGTGCCAGCTCACCAATAAGCGGGGGCCGTTCCCCAGATACGCAGTATTTT. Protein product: CASSPISGGRSPDTQYF.

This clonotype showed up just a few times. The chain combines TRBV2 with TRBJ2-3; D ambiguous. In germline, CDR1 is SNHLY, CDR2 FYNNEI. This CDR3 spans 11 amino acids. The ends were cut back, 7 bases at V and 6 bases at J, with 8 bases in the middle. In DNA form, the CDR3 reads TGTGCCAGCAATAAGGAGGATACGCAGTATTTT. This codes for CASNKEDTQYF.

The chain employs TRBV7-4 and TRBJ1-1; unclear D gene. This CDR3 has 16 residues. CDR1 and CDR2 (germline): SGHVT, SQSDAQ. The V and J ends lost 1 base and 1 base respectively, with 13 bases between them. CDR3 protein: CASSLVVEVWNTEAFF. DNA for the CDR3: TGTGCCAGCAGCTTAGTGGTGGAGGTATGGAACACTGAAGCTTTCTTT.

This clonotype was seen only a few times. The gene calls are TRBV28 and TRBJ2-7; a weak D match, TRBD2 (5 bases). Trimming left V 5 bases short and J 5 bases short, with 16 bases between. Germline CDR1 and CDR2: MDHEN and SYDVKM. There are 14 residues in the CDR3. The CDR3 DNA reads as TGTGCCAGCAGTGGGGTCTCAATCGGGGACGAGCAGTACTTC. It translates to CASSGVSIGDEQYF.

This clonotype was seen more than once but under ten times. The CDR3: CASSLLNGQNTEAFF. CDR3 DNA: TGTGCCAGCAGTTTATTAAATGGACAGAACACTGAAGCTTTCTTT. The chain combines TRBV27 with TRBJ1-1; tentative D call: TRBD1 (5 bases). Trimming pared 1 base from V and 1 base from J, leaving 10 bases between. Germline loops: CDR1 MNHEY, CDR2 SMNVEV (reference sequence). The CDR3 has 15 residues.

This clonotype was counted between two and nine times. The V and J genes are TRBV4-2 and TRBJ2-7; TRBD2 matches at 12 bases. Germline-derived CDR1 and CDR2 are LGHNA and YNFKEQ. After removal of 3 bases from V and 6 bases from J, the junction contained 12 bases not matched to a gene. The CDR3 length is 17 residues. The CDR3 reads CASSQIPPSGGVGEQYF. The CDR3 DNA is TGTGCCAGCAGCCAGATTCCCCCTAGCGGGGGGGTAGGCGAGCAGTACTTC.

In nucleotides, the CDR3 is TGTGCCAGCTCACCATGGACAGGATCGGGGACCCAGTACTTC. Translation: CASSPWTGSGTQYF. The chain joins TRBV18 to TRBJ2-5; TRBD1 agrees at 7 bases. The CDR3 totals 14 residues. Germline V gene lookup returns CDR1 KGHSH and CDR2 LQKENI. Trimming took 2 bases from V and 7 from J; bases not matched to a gene: 7.

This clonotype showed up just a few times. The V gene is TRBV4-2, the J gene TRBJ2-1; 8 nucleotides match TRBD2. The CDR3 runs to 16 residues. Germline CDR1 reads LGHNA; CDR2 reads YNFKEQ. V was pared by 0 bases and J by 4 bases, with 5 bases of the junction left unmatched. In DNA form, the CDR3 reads TGTGCCAGCAGCCAAGAGGCGGGGGGCTCTTACAATGAGCAGTTCTTC. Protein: CASSQEAGGSYNEQFF.

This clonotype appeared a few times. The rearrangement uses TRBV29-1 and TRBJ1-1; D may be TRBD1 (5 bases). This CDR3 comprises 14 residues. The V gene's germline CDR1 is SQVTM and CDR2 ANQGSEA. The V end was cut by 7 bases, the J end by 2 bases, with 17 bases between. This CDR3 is CSARGSTVNTEAFF. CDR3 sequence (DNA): TGCAGCGCACGGGGGTCAACGGTCAACACTGAAGCTTTCTTT.

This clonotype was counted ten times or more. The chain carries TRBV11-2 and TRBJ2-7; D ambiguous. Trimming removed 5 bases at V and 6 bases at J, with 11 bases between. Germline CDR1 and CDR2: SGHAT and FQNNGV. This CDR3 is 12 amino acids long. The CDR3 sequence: CASSRPLSEQYF. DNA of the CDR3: TGTGCCAGCAGCCGCCCTTTGTCCGAGCAGTACTTC. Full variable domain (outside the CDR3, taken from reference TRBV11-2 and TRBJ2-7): EAGVAQSPRYKIIEKRQSVAFWCNPISGHATLYWYQQILGQGPKLLIQFQNNGVVDDSQLPKDRFSAERLKGVDSTLKIQPAKLEDSAVYLCASSRPLSEQYFGPGTRLTVT.

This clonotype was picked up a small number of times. The CDR3 sequence: CASSYDRNLYEQYF. As DNA, the CDR3 is TGTGCCAGCAGTTACGACAGAAACCTCTACGAGCAGTACTTC. The V and J genes are TRBV6-2 or TRBV6-3 and TRBJ2-7; D might be TRBD1 (5 bases). The ends were cut back, 2 bases at V and 3 bases at J, with 11 bases in the middle. The germline V gene has CDR1 MNHEY and CDR2 SVGEGT. The CDR3 sequence is 14 residues long.

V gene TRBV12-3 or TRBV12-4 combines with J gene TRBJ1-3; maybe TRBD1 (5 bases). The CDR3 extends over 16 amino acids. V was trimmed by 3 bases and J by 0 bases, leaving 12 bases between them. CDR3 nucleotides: TGTGCCAGCAGTTTGTTTCAGGGACTCTCTGGAAACACCATATATTTT. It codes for CASSLFQGLSGNTIYF.